This T cell receptor beta chain was captured by sequencing in a study of regulatory dendritic cells for organ transplantation (dated by TCRdb to the late 2010s). Concerning the study at large: To make regulatory dendritic cells, monocytes were cultured with vitamin D3 on days 0 and 4, plus IL-10 on day 4. The TCRbeta repertoires of sorted naive and memory CD4+ and CD8+ T cells were sequenced before and after allostimulation with regulatory or mature dendritic cells. On day 6, LPS was added to the DC cultures so that the response of the DCs to a potent maturation-inducing agent could be evaluated. Beyond this particular receptor, the publication reports: Sequencing was done in only a couple of subjects, and the authors reported considerable heterogeneity between individuals in the alloreactive memory CD8+ T cell pool. Highly diverse repertoires were observed in naive CD4+ and CD8+ T cells, whereas lower diversity was observed in memory cells, and the most oligoclonal repertoires were found in memory CD8+ cells. Of the resting subsets, the one holding the most alloreactive TCR clonotypes was memory CD8+ T cells. Allostimulation expanded memory CD8+ clones in both subjects, but regulatory dendritic cells appeared to induce more limited expansion than mature dendritic cells.

After removal of 6 bases from V and 6 bases from J, the junction retains 6 bases not matched to a gene. Per the germline V gene (reference sequence), SGHKS is the CDR1 and YYEKEE is the CDR2. The cysteine opens and the phenylalanine closes a CDR3 of 13 amino acids. Only the CDR3 DNA is retained, 39 bases long and in frame from the first base. Sorted T cell subsets were CFSE-labeled and co-cultured for 5 days with allogeneic regulatory or mature dendritic cells at a 1:10 DC:T ratio. FACS was used to sort naive T cells as CD45RA+ cells and memory T cells as CD45RO+ CD4+ or CD8+ cells. A couple of healthy control subjects provided the T cells used for TCR sequencing. Genomic DNA was extracted with the Qiagen DNeasy Blood & Tissue Kit. A word on this clone: Its antigen is currently not known. No much larger clone exists at a distance of one base, and base qualities are not known.

TCRbeta CDR3 regions were amplified by multiplexed two-step PCR using Vbeta-specific forward primers and Jbeta-specific reverse primers. Through the immunoSEQ service, the TCRbeta libraries were run on an Illumina instrument for sequencing. The study's own analysis went as follows. IMGT annotation was used to assign V, D and J genes, and synthetic CDR3 analogues were used to correct the counts for multiplex PCR bias. In the immunoSEQ Analyzer, repertoire clonality was calculated as one minus normalized Shannon entropy. Fisher's exact test with Benjamini-Hochberg false discovery rate control was used to define clonal expansion, with two-tailed P<0.01. TCRdb took this table from immuneACCESS and kept in-frame rearrangements with V and J called. Such tables lack part of the clones; where checked against another copy, unresolved V genes explain under half of the gap, and the rest is unexplained. Clone size and V and J calls were adopted from that table, with D and trimming inferred from the DNA. Present in this sample are fewer than 15,000 clones, approximately 75% of which were seen just once. Around 0.99% of the sample goes to the ten largest clones.

The clonotype originates from a human donor in good health. Material for sequencing was naive CD8+ T cells from blood cultured with regulatory dendritic cells. Read against the paper, the sample's cell subset or site label means: CD45RA+ naive T cells. The rearrangement joined TRBV5-5 to TRBJ1-2; TRBD1 agrees with 9 junctional bases. The DNA sequence follows: TGTGCCAGCAACCTCGGGACAGGGAATGGCTACACCTTC. The translation is CASNLGTGNGYTF.